These 31 T cell receptor beta chains were sequenced from one sample in a study of response to subunit inactivated influenza vaccine listed by TCRdb under 2018. The library relied on RT-PCR. The sequencing machine was an Illumina HiSeq 2500. The raw public reads went through TCRdb reprocessing: fastp at Q25, MiXCR clone calling, in-frame beta chains kept. Rows with a matching CDR3 protein are joined into one entry that keeps the most common DNA and genes. This sample has about 240,000 distinct CDR3 sequences in its table, and 12% of those were observed once. The ten largest clones represent approximately 7.8% of the sample. Specimen: non-naive T cells sorted from PBMCs, collected around 14 days before vaccination. The meaning of the sample's cell subset or site label: memory T cell fraction. The receptors come from a man aged 50 to 60 who received an inactivated influenza vaccine. Donor details come from another sample of the same person, matched by shared clones.

This clonotype appeared a few times. This chain links TRBV10-3 with TRBJ1-1; 9 bases align to TRBD1. Germline CDR1 is ENHRY and CDR2 is SYGVKD. The CDR3 contains 15 residues. Losses at the gene ends were 6 bases for V and 4 bases for J; bases not matched to a gene: 9. The CDR3 protein is CAIRPQQGAGTEAFF. CDR3 coding DNA: TGTGCCATCAGACCCCAACAGGGGGCTGGCACTGAAGCTTTCTTT.

This clonotype was counted at least ten times. The rearrangement joins TRBV4-3 to TRBJ2-1, with 7 bases lining up with TRBD1. Germline V gene lookup returns CDR1 LGHNA and CDR2 YSLEER. The CDR3 loop spans 16 amino acids. V shed 0 bases, J shed 6 bases, and the junction held 8 bases outside the gene matches. The CDR3 sequence: CASSQDGQAGVNEQFF. The CDR3 DNA is TGCGCCAGCAGCCAAGATGGACAGGCCGGAGTCAATGAGCAGTTCTTC.

This clonotype came up a few times. The V gene is TRBV6-2 or TRBV6-3, the J gene TRBJ2-7; 10 bases map to TRBD2. V lost 6 bases and J lost 0; bases outside the gene matches: 11. Germline V gene sequence: CDR1 MNHEY, CDR2 SVGEGT. This CDR3 contains 17 residues. The CDR3 DNA sequence: TGTGCCAGCAGCGGCAGACTAGCGGGCCTGTTCTCCTACGAGCAGTACTTC. It specifies CASSGRLAGLFSYEQYF.

The chain employs TRBV6-1 and TRBJ1-3, with D possibly matching TRBD1 (5 bases). The CDR3 spans 13 residues. Germline loops: CDR1 MNHNS, CDR2 SASEGT. Trimming took 6 bases from V and 2 from J, leaving 8 bases between them. CDR3 in amino acids: CASSQGPGNTIYF. The CDR3 DNA reads as TGTGCCAGCAGCCAGGGCCCTGGAAACACCATATATTTT.

This clonotype was seen many times. The chain joins TRBV3-1 to TRBJ2-1, with 7 nucleotides matching TRBD1. The V and J ends lost 5 bases and 9 bases, in that order; junction bases with no gene match: 7. The CDR3 contains 13 residues. Germline values: CDR1 LGHDT, CDR2 YNNKEL (reference sequence). CDR3 nucleotide sequence: TGTGCCAGCAGCTATCTTTCAGGGGGTGAGCAGTTCTTC. This codes for CASSYLSGGEQFF.

A few counts support this clonotype. CDR3 protein: CSARVGTTGANVLTF. CDR3 in DNA: TGCAGTGCTAGAGTGGGGACTACTGGGGCCAACGTCCTGACTTTC. This chain joins TRBV20-1 and TRBJ2-6; TRBD2 aligns across 7 bases. CDR3 length equals 15 residues. Germline CDR1 reads DFQATT; CDR2 reads SNEGSKA (reference sequence). Losses at the gene ends were 1 base for V and 2 bases for J; bases not matched to a gene: 2.

This clonotype was detected a few times. This chain joins TRBV20-1 and TRBJ2-7, with 8 bases fitting TRBD1. Trimming removed 2 bases from V and 7 bases from J; junction bases left unmatched: 10. Per the germline V gene, CDR1 is DFQATT and CDR2 is SNEGSKA (reference sequence). This CDR3 has 14 amino acids. The CDR3 reads CSARYTWTGREQYF. Written as DNA, the CDR3 is TGCAGTGCTAGATACACATGGACAGGGAGAGAGCAGTACTTC.

The sample holds a few counts of this clonotype. The rearrangement uses TRBV4-1 and TRBJ1-5; tentative D call: TRBD1 (5 bases). The V gene lost 0 bases and the J gene lost 5 bases, with 14 bases spanning the gap. Looked up from germline, CDR1 is MGHRA and CDR2 is YSYEKL. The CDR3 runs 16 residues. The CDR3 DNA reads as TGCGCCAGCAGCCAAGATTGGGGGAAACAGGATCAGCCCCAGCATTTT. Its translation: CASSQDWGKQDQPQHF.

The table lists this clonotype with a few counts. This chain joins TRBV2 and TRBJ2-2, with 7 bases lining up with TRBD1. With 8 bases clipped from V and 6 bases from J, the junction kept 3 bases outside the gene matches. CDR1 and CDR2 from the germline V gene are SNHLY and FYNNEI. The CDR3 length is 12 residues. CDR3 in amino acids: CASLQGAGELFF. For the CDR3, the DNA is TGTGCCAGCCTTCAGGGGGCCGGGGAGCTGTTTTTT.

This sequence joins TRBV5-1 and TRBJ1-3, with 7 bases lining up with TRBD1. V shed 4 bases and J 3 bases; nucleotides not matched to a gene: 13. The CDR3 runs to 17 residues. Germline loops: CDR1 SGHRS, CDR2 YFSETQ. As DNA, the CDR3 is TGCGCCAGCAGCCCGAGACAGGGATCCCGGATTGGAAACACCATATATTTT. It encodes CASSPRQGSRIGNTIYF.

This clonotype has only a few counts. This sequence joins TRBV20-1 and TRBJ2-2; D is possibly TRBD2 (6 bases). This CDR3 comprises 11 residues. V was shortened by 8 bases and J by 6 bases, with 10 bases between the two germline ends. CDR1 and CDR2 from the germline V gene are DFQATT and SNEGSKA (reference sequence). Written as DNA, the CDR3 is TGCAGTCTTCCGGGGGCCGGGGAGCTGTTTTTT. It is translated as CSLPGAGELFF.

In its sample, this clonotype was seen a few times. This chain connects TRBV6-2 or TRBV6-3 to TRBJ2-1; 9 bases are shared with TRBD2. V dropped 10 bases and J dropped 4; count of bases not matched to a gene: 8. Germline assignment: CDR1 MNHEY and CDR2 SVGEGT. There are 14 residues in the CDR3. The CDR3 loop is CATRGRGGYNEQFF. The CDR3 nucleotides read TGTGCCACCCGGGGGCGGGGGGGTTACAATGAGCAGTTCTTC.

This clonotype has more than one count but fewer than ten. The chain is built from TRBV3-1 and TRBJ2-3; D is undetermined. The CDR3 length is 12 residues. Germline values: CDR1 LGHDT, CDR2 YNNKEL (reference sequence). Trimming pared 4 bases from V and 11 bases from J, leaving 13 bases between. CDR3 protein: CASSPAAGMQYF. For the CDR3, the DNA is TGTGCCAGCAGCCCGGCGGCAGGAATGCAGTATTTT.

This clonotype was counted once. This chain uses TRBV6-2 or TRBV6-3 with TRBJ2-7, with D possibly TRBD2 on 6 matching bases. The CDR3 runs to 14 residues. Germline-derived CDR1 and CDR2 are MNHEY and SVGEGT. Trimming pared 0 bases from V and 2 bases from J, leaving 8 bases between. CDR3 protein: CASSYSPGAYEQYF. The CDR3 DNA reads TGTGCCAGCAGTTACTCGCCGGGAGCCTACGAGCAGTACTTC.

V is TRBV5-1 and J is TRBJ2-3; a possible D gene is TRBD2 (5 bases). This CDR3 contains 15 residues. V lost 4 bases and J 0 bases, leaving 12 bases between the germline ends. Germline CDR1 is SGHRS and CDR2 is YFSETQ. The DNA of the CDR3 is TGCGCCAGCAGCCAAGGAGGCGTAAGCACAGATACGCAGTATTTT. It translates to CASSQGGVSTDTQYF.

A few counts support this clonotype. The conserved closing phenylalanine or tryptophan is absent in this CDR3, likely reflecting a read error. This chain joins TRBV6-5 and TRBJ2-3; a weak D match, TRBD2 (5 bases). Trimming stripped 0 bases from V and 1 base from J, with 11 bases between. This CDR3 has 16 amino acids. Germline CDR1 and CDR2: MNHEY and SVGAGI. The CDR3: CASSYSSRGGTDTQYL. CDR3 nucleotide sequence: TGTGCCAGCAGTTACTCGAGTCGGGGAGGCACAGATACGCAGTATCTG.

This clonotype was counted many times. This chain uses TRBV10-3 with TRBJ2-3, with unresolved D. Germline CDR1 is ENHRY and CDR2 is SYGVKD. V lost 0 bases and J lost 5, with 0 bases in between. The CDR3 totals 11 residues. The CDR3 sequence is CAISESDTQYF. CDR3 DNA: TGTGCCATCAGTGAGTCAGATACGCAGTATTTT.

In this sample, this clonotype turned up a few times. CDR3 sequence (DNA): TGTGCCAGCTCACCACTAGCGGGCCACTACGAGCAGTACTTC. Its protein product is CASSPLAGHYEQYF. The chain has TRBV18 and TRBJ2-7, with 7 bases fitting TRBD2. Germline lookup yields CDR1 KGHSH and CDR2 LQKENI. V was clipped by 1 base and J by 3 bases; unmatched bases: 3. The CDR3 sequence is 14 residues long.

This clonotype was counted at least ten times. The rearrangement joins TRBV3-1 to TRBJ2-5; D gene uncertain. The CDR3 runs 15 residues. V was clipped by 0 bases and J by 2 bases, with 10 bases between them. CDR1 and CDR2 (germline): LGHDT, YNNKEL (reference sequence). The CDR3 loop reads CASSQDPGRQETQYF. The CDR3 DNA reads TGTGCCAGCAGCCAAGATCCGGGCAGGCAAGAGACCCAGTACTTC.

The rearrangement uses TRBV3-1 and TRBJ2-5, with D possibly called TRBD1 or TRBD2 (6 bases each). The CDR3 contains 16 residues. The germline gives CDR1 LGHDT, CDR2 YNNKEL (reference sequence). The V end was cut by 4 bases, the J end by 2 bases, with 17 bases between. The CDR3 protein is CASSLGEGEEQETQYF. As DNA, the CDR3 is TGTGCCAGCAGCCTGGGCGAGGGGGAGGAGCAAGAGACCCAGTACTTC.

This clonotype appeared many times. The V gene is TRBV20-1, the J gene TRBJ1-4; TRBD1 agrees at 8 bases. J was trimmed by 4 bases and V by 7 bases; bases with no gene match: 5. CDR1 is DFQATT and CDR2 is SNEGSKA in the germline V gene (reference sequence). CDR3 length equals 13 residues. CDR3 coding DNA: TGCAGTGTCCCGGGACAGGTTAATGAAAAACTGTTTTTT. It translates to CSVPGQVNEKLFF.

This clonotype has a handful of counts. The chain has TRBV28 and TRBJ2-7; 9 bases match TRBD2. CDR1 MDHEN and CDR2 SYDVKM come from the germline V gene. The V segment lost 2 bases and the J segment 5 bases; nucleotides outside the gene matches: 1. This CDR3 is 13 amino acids long. The chain's CDR3 is CASSLPSGDEQYF. CDR3 sequence (DNA): TGTGCCAGCAGTTTACCTAGCGGGGACGAGCAGTACTTC.

This clonotype has a handful of counts. This chain's CDR3 is CASRTGLNYEQYF. CDR3 nucleotide sequence: TGCGCCAGCCGAACAGGGCTAAACTACGAGCAGTACTTC. The gene calls are TRBV10-2 and TRBJ2-7; a possible D gene is TRBD1 (6 bases). The CDR3 contains 13 residues. Trimming cost V 8 bases and J 3 bases, with 14 bases left between them. Germline V gene data show CDR1 as WSHSY and CDR2 as SAAADI.

This clonotype has a count of ten or more. The CDR3 protein is CASSSDTGETEAFF. For the CDR3, the DNA is TGCGCCAGCAGCTCCGACACGGGCGAGACTGAAGCTTTCTTT. V gene TRBV5-1 combines with J gene TRBJ1-1; unclear D gene. CDR1 and CDR2 from the germline V gene are SGHRS and YFSETQ. Deletions cut 3 bases from V and 5 bases from J, with 14 bases between. CDR3 size: 14 residues. The full variable domain, rest sourced from reference TRBV5-1 and TRBJ1-1, is KAGVTQTPRYLIKTRGQQVTLSCSPISGHRSVSWYQQTPGQGLQFLFEYFSETQRNKGNFPGRFSGRQFSNSRSEMNVSTLELGDSALYLCASSSDTGETEAFFGQGTRLTVV.

The J gene is TRBJ2-7, the V gene TRBV9, with 11 positions matching TRBD1. Trimming cost V 3 bases and J 6 bases; bases outside gene matches: 8. CDR3 length equals 15 residues. Per the germline V gene, CDR1 is SGDLS and CDR2 is YYNGEE. This CDR3 reads CASSGLGQGGGEQYF. CDR3 DNA: TGTGCCAGCAGCGGATTGGGACAGGGGGGCGGCGAGCAGTACTTC. Supplemented by reference TRBV9 and TRBJ2-7, the full variable domain reads DSGVTQTPKHLITATGQRVTLRCSPRSGDLSVYWYQQSLDQGLQFLIQYYNGEERAKGNILERFSAQQFPDLHSELNLSSLELGDSALYFCASSGLGQGGGEQYFGPGTRLTVT.

This clonotype has only a few counts. The chain joins TRBV20-1 to TRBJ2-2; 11 bases align to TRBD1. The length of the CDR3 is 15 residues. Germline loops: CDR1 DFQATT, CDR2 SNEGSKA (reference sequence). With V trimmed by 1 base and J by 6 bases, 4 bases remained unmatched. CDR3 DNA: TGCAGTGCTAGAGGCGGGACAGGGGGACCCGGGGAGCTGTTTTTT. Translating gives CSARGGTGGPGELFF.

This clonotype has only a few counts. V is TRBV28 and J is TRBJ1-5; TRBD1 agrees at 7 bases. Germline CDR1 is MDHEN and CDR2 is SYDVKM. V was pared by 5 bases and J by 0 bases, with 10 bases of the junction left unmatched. The CDR3 consists of 17 residues. The CDR3 sequence is CASSAWDSDYSNQPQHF. The DNA for the CDR3 is TGTGCCAGCAGTGCCTGGGACAGCGATTATAGCAATCAGCCCCAGCATTTT.

Many counts were recorded for this clonotype. The chain employs TRBV7-2 and TRBJ1-6, with 8 bases lining up with TRBD1. Germline lookup yields CDR1 SGHTA and CDR2 FQGNSA. V was pared by 2 bases and J by 7 bases, with 10 bases of the junction left unmatched. This CDR3 region has 17 residues. In DNA form, the CDR3 reads TGTGCCAGCAGCTTACTCGGACAGGGTGGAAAGAATTCACCCCTCCACTTT. This translates into CASSLLGQGGKNSPLHF.

The chain couples TRBV4-2 to TRBJ2-1, with D unresolved. Germline V lookup: CDR1 LGHNA, CDR2 YNFKEQ. CDR3 size: 12 residues. Trimming removed 4 bases at V and 9 bases at J, with 10 bases between. In nucleotides, the CDR3 is TGTGCCAGCAGCCCAATAGGAGCTGAGCAGTTCTTC. This encodes CASSPIGAEQFF.

This clonotype was seen a handful of times. V usage is TRBV6-5 and J usage is TRBJ2-7; the match to TRBD1 covers 7 bases. J lost 3 bases, V lost 6 bases, and 8 bases had no gene match. Germline CDR1 is MNHEY and CDR2 is SVGAGI. The CDR3 loop spans 14 amino acids. CDR3 DNA: TGTGCCAGCAGACCACCGGGACAGAGCTACGAGCAGTACTTC. This translates into CASRPPGQSYEQYF.

The chain couples TRBV30 to TRBJ2-1; D gene uncertain. Germline values: CDR1 GTSNPN, CDR2 SVGIG (reference sequence). The V end was cut by 0 bases, the J end by 7 bases, with 10 bases between. The CDR3 loop spans 13 amino acids. Here the CDR3 DNA reads TGTGCCTGGAGTGTGGCTGTCTGGAATGAGCAGTTCTTC. Protein: CAWSVAVWNEQFF.